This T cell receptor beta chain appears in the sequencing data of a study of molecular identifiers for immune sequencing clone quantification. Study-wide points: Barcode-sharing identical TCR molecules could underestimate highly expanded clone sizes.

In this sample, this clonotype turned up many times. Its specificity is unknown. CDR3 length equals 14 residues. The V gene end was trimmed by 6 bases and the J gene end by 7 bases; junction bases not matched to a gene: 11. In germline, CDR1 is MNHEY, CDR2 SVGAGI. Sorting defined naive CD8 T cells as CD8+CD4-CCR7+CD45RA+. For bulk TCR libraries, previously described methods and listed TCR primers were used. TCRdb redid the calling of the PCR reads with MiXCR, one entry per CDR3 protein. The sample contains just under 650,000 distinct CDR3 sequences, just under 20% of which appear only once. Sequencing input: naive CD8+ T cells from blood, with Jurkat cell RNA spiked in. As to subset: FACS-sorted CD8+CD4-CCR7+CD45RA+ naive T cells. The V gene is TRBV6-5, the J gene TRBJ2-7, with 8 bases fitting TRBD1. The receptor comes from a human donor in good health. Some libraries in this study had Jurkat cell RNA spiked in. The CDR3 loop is CASRLGQGALEQYF. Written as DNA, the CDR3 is TGTGCCAGCAGACTCGGACAGGGTGCGCTAGAGCAGTACTTC.